The clone carrying this TCR beta chain showed up many times. Antigen: not known. These data belong to a study of T-cell reconstitution after alpha-beta-depleted transplantation in children. General study points: A year post-transplant, T-cell counts and diversity derived mostly from newly produced T cells. Approximately two months post-transplant, alpha-beta T cells reportedly originated from several hundred expanded graft clones.

Researchers prepared the TCRbeta library using unique molecular identifiers, the study reports. Each CDR3 protein is one row after TCRdb ran MiXCR on the PCR reads. This sample has about 170,000 distinct CDR3 sequences; around 10% occur once, and the top ten carry under 15%. The V end lost 1 base, the J end lost 4 bases, and 13 bases lay between the germline ends. Germline CDR1 reads LGHDT; CDR2 reads YNNKEL (reference sequence). CDR3 length: 15 residues. Sequencing used PBMCs, obtained before TCRalphabeta/CD19-depleted stem cell transplant. This sequence joins TRBV3-1 and TRBJ2-5; maybe TRBD1 (6 bases). The TCR sequence derives from a boy between 2 and 10 years old with acute myeloid leukemia, due to receive a stem cell transplant. Here the CDR3 reads CASSQGGQKGETQYF. As DNA, the CDR3 is TGTGCCAGCAGCCAAGGGGGACAAAAGGGAGAGACCCAGTACTTC.